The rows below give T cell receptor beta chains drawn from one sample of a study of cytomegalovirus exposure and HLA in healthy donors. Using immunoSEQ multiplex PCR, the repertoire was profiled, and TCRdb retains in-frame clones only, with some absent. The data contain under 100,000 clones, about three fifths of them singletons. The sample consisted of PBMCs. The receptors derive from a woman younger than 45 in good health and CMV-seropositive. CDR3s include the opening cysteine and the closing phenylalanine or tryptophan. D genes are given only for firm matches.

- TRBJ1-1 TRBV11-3 CASSSDPGGGNTEAFF
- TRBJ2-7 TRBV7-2 CASSFSGAGRNEQYF
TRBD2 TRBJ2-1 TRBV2 CASKGLAGGIGEQFF
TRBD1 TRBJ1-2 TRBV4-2 CASSQGQGYGYTF
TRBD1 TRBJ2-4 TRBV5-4 CASSLEGQPIAKNIQYF
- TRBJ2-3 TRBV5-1 CASSFTGTDTQYF
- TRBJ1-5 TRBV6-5 CASRDPGSNQPQHF
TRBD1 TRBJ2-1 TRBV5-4 CASSTTTGVSYNEQFF
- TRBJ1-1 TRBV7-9 CASSNFRDTEAFF
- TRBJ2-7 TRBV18 CASSPPAGPYEQYF
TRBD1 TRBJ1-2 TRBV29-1 CSVQGADYGYTF
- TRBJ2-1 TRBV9 CASSDRDSSYNEQFF
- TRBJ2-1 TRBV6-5 CASSSIGGRDNEQFF
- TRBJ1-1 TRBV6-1 CASSVPDMNTEAFF
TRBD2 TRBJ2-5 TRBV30 CAWTVSGGATQYF
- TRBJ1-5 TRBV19 CASSMSSGVYQPQHF